The 31 T cell receptor beta chains reported below all come from one sample, sequenced in a study of blood T cell repertoires in COVID-19 (dated by TCRdb to 2018 to 2020). The library was prepared using the immunoSEQ multiplex PCR assay. In its TCRdb copy, this immuneACCESS table keeps in-frame sequences only and misses some clones. Where compared with another copy, unresolved V genes explain less than half of these, and the others have no known cause. The sample table shows 200,000 to 300,000 clones, and about nine tenths are seen once. 7.2% of the sample is held by the ten biggest clonotypes. Sequencing used peripheral blood. The receptor source for this set is a man aged 55-75 years who had recovered from COVID-19.

The chain recombines TRBV28 with TRBJ2-7; D is undetermined. The CDR3 consists of 15 residues. Germline assignment: CDR1 MDHEN and CDR2 SYDVKM. Between the trimmed V and J ends, which lost 5 bases and 2 bases, there was a span of 16 bases. The CDR3 DNA reads as TGTGCCAGCAGTCCCCCCCTGCGGAGACCCTACGAGCAGTACTTC. Amino acids: CASSPPLRRPYEQYF.

This sequence joins TRBV11-2 and TRBJ1-3, with a tentative D call TRBD1 (6 bases). This CDR3 comprises 17 residues. Germline CDR1 and CDR2: SGHAT and FQNNGV. The V end lost 3 bases, the J end lost 0 bases, and 15 bases lay between the germline ends. CDR3 DNA: TGTGCCAGCAGCTTTCTACAGGGCGTTAGCTCTGGAAACACCATATATTTT. It encodes CASSFLQGVSSGNTIYF.

The V gene is TRBV5-4, the J gene TRBJ1-2; TRBD1 matches at 9 bases. Trimming at V came to 6 bases and at J to 7 bases, leaving 7 bases not matched to a gene. The length of the CDR3 is 13 residues. CDR1 and CDR2 from the germline V gene are SGHNT and YYREEE (reference sequence). This chain's CDR3 is CASNLQGAFGYTF. The CDR3 DNA follows: TGTGCCAGCAATCTACAGGGGGCTTTTGGCTACACCTTC.

The rearrangement uses TRBV5-1 and TRBJ2-7, with a possible D match to TRBD1 (5 bases). CDR3 size: 13 residues. Germline V gene lookup returns CDR1 SGHRS and CDR2 YFSETQ. The ends were cut back, 2 bases at V and 1 base at J, with 7 bases in the middle. CDR3 coding DNA: TGCGCCAGCAGCTTAGGGGTATCCTACGAGCAGTACTTC. It translates to CASSLGVSYEQYF.

This sequence joins TRBV6-6 and TRBJ2-7, with TRBD1 identical over 10 bases. After removal of 8 bases from V and 3 bases from J, the junction contained 7 bases not matched to a gene. In germline, CDR1 is MNHNY, CDR2 SVGAGI (reference sequence). The CDR3 runs 14 residues. The CDR3 region has the DNA TGTGCCAGCCGCGAAGGACAGGGGGTCTACGAGCAGTACTTC. It is translated as CASREGQGVYEQYF.

This chain uses TRBV7-8 with TRBJ1-5; 10 bases fit TRBD1. After removal of 2 bases from V and 0 bases from J, the junction contained 4 bases not matched to a gene. The length of the CDR3 is 17 residues. From germline, CDR1 is SGHVS and CDR2 FQNEAQ. This CDR3 reads CASSLRDRGLSNQPQHF. As DNA, the CDR3 is TGTGCCAGCAGCTTAAGGGACAGGGGACTTAGCAATCAGCCCCAGCATTTT. Filled out from reference TRBV7-8 and TRBJ1-5, the complete variable domain reads GAGVSQSPRYKVAKRGQDVALRCDPISGHVSLFWYQQALGQGPEFLTYFQNEAQLDKSGLPSDRFFAERPEGSVSTLKIQRTQQEDSAVYLCASSLRDRGLSNQPQHFGDGTRLSIL.

The rearrangement uses TRBV10-3 and TRBJ1-2; 7 bases map to TRBD1. The trim removed 3 bases at V and 4 bases at J, leaving 5 bases unmatched. CDR3 length equals 14 residues. CDR1 and CDR2 from the germline V gene are ENHRY and SYGVKD. The CDR3 DNA is TGTGCCATCAGTGAACAGGGGCCTAGCTATGGCTACACCTTC. The encoded protein is CAISEQGPSYGYTF.

V and J are TRBV27 and TRBJ1-1; TRBD1 is a possible D gene (6 bases). Germline V lookup: CDR1 MNHEY, CDR2 SMNVEV (reference sequence). Trimming left V 5 bases short and J 0 bases short, with 10 bases between. This CDR3 is built from 14 residues. CDR3 nucleotides: TGTGCCAGCAGTACCAGACAGGTGAACACTGAAGCTTTCTTT. It yields the protein CASSTRQVNTEAFF.

The chain uses TRBV9 and TRBJ1-3; TRBD1 matches 7 bases. Germline V gene lookup returns CDR1 SGDLS and CDR2 YYNGEE. The CDR3 has 17 residues. The J segment lost 0 bases and the V segment lost 4 bases, leaving 10 bases of the junction unmatched. CDR3 amino acids: CASSQGGQFFSGNTIYF. The DNA of the CDR3 is TGTGCCAGCAGCCAGGGGGGACAGTTTTTCTCTGGAAACACCATATATTTT.

The chain links TRBV5-4 to TRBJ1-5, with TRBD1 matching 7 bases. V lost 1 base and J lost 2; bases outside the gene matches: 3. This CDR3 is 15 amino acids long. CDR1 is SGHNT, CDR2 YYREEE, per germline (reference sequence). CDR3 amino acids: CASSLTGAGNQPQHF. In DNA form, the CDR3 reads TGTGCCAGCAGCTTGACAGGGGCGGGCAATCAGCCCCAGCATTTT. Using reference TRBV5-4 and TRBJ1-5 for the parts outside the CDR3, the full variable domain is ETGVTQSPTHLIKTRGQQVTLRCSSQSGHNTVSWYQQALGQGPQFIFQYYREEENGRGNFPPRFSGLQFPNYSSELNVNALELDDSALYLCASSLTGAGNQPQHFGDGTRLSIL.

The chain combines TRBV7-2 with TRBJ2-1, with a possible D match to TRBD2 (5 bases). V was cut by 0 bases and J by 4 bases, with 13 bases left in between. CDR1 SGHTA and CDR2 FQGNSA come from the germline V gene. The CDR3 runs 16 residues. The CDR3 coding sequence is TGTGCCAGCAGCTTAGCGGCGGGCAGGAATTACAATGAGCAGTTCTTC. This gives the protein CASSLAAGRNYNEQFF.

This clone was recorded once. J is TRBJ2-7 and V is TRBV5-5; 10 bases fit TRBD1. This CDR3 contains 15 residues. Trimming cost V 0 bases and J 3 bases; bases outside gene matches: 3. The germline V gene encodes CDR1 SGHKS and CDR2 YYEKEE (reference sequence). The CDR3 sequence: CASSLGGQGIYEQYF. The DNA for the CDR3 is TGTGCCAGCAGCTTGGGGGGACAGGGGATCTACGAGCAGTACTTC.

J is TRBJ2-5 and V is TRBV6-2 or TRBV6-3; 8 bases are a match to TRBD2. The CDR3 is 15 amino acids. The junction had 2 bases not matched to a gene; V was cut back by 1 base and J by 1 base. Germline V gene lookup returns CDR1 MNHEY and CDR2 SVGEGT. The CDR3 region is CASSYYRGGQETQYF. The CDR3 nucleotides read TGTGCCAGCAGTTACTATCGGGGGGGCCAAGAGACCCAGTACTTC.

The chain links TRBV27 to TRBJ1-1; the D gene is possibly TRBD1 (5 bases). Trimming pared 8 bases from V and 3 bases from J, leaving 7 bases between. Germline V gene sequence: CDR1 MNHEY, CDR2 SMNVEV (reference sequence). The CDR3 is 11 amino acids. CDR3 nucleotide sequence: TGTGCCAGCCGGGGGTACACTGAAGCTTTCTTT. This gives the protein CASRGYTEAFF.

V usage is TRBV14 and J usage is TRBJ2-7; D gene unclear. V was trimmed by 1 base and J by 6 bases, leaving 7 bases between them. Germline V gene data show CDR1 as SGHDN and CDR2 as FVKESK. CDR3 length equals 12 residues. In nucleotides, the CDR3 is TGTGCCAGCAGCCAAGTGAGGTCCGAGCAGTACTTC. It encodes CASSQVRSEQYF.

The chain employs TRBV9 and TRBJ2-3; no definite D call. The CDR3 sequence is 14 residues long. With 4 bases removed from V and 1 base from J, the gap between germline ends came to 10 bases. Germline V gene data show CDR1 as SGDLS and CDR2 as YYNGEE. CDR3 amino acids: CASSPLLGTDTQYF. The CDR3 DNA reads TGTGCCAGCAGCCCCTTACTTGGCACAGATACGCAGTATTTT.

This clone was seen more than once but under ten times. The V gene is TRBV3-1 (or the pseudogene TRBV3-2), the J gene TRBJ2-3; D is perhaps TRBD2 (6 bases). The CDR3 sequence is 17 residues long. V gave up 0 bases and J gave up 2 bases, with 15 bases separating them. Germline V gene data show CDR1 as LGHDT and CDR2 as YNNKEL (reference sequence). The CDR3 DNA reads as TGTGCCAGCAGCCAAGATAAGGAGGGGTACTACACAGATACGCAGTATTTT. It specifies CASSQDKEGYYTDTQYF.

About this clone: A much larger clone lies one base from this, so it may be a read error. This chain links TRBV11-2 with TRBJ2-7; TRBD1 matches 7 bases. The germline gives CDR1 SGHAT, CDR2 FQNNGV. This CDR3 has 12 amino acids. The V and J ends lost 5 bases and 5 bases, in that order; junction bases with no gene match: 3. As DNA, the CDR3 is TGTGCCAGCAGCCCGACAGGGAACGAGCAGTACTTC. Translated, it gives CASSPTGNEQYF.

CDR3 protein: CASSSTGQGGKTQYF. The DNA for the CDR3 is TGTGCCAGCAGCTCCACGGGACAGGGAGGGAAGACCCAGTACTTC. The V gene is TRBV13, the J gene TRBJ2-5; TRBD1 aligns across 9 bases. The junction had 9 bases not matched to a gene; V was cut back by 4 bases and J by 6 bases. The CDR3 sequence is 15 residues long. Germline V CDR1 and CDR2: PRHDT, FYEKMQ (reference sequence).

This CDR3 reads CASSQAVRGTEAFF. The CDR3 coding sequence is TGTGCCAGCAGCCAAGCGGTCCGTGGCACTGAAGCTTTCTTT. The rearrangement joins TRBV3-1 (or the pseudogene TRBV3-2) to TRBJ1-1; D not resolved. The CDR3 covers 14 residues. Germline V gene sequence: CDR1 LGHDT, CDR2 YNNKEL (reference sequence). Trimming removed 1 base at V and 4 bases at J, with 10 bases between.

In the case of this clone: Different DNA sequences within this sample yield the same CDR3. This rearrangement joins TRBV6-5 to TRBJ2-4; TRBD1 aligns across 7 bases. The V gene's germline CDR1 is MNHEY and CDR2 SVGAGI. This CDR3 region has 15 residues. The ends lost 5 bases at V and 0 bases at J; junction bases unmatched: 4. The chain's CDR3 is CASSRGQLAKNIQYF. The CDR3 nucleotides read TGTGCCAGCAGTAGGGGACAGTTAGCCAAAAACATTCAGTACTTC.

With regard to this clone: Distinct nucleotide sequences in the sample also encode this CDR3. This chain uses TRBV7-9 with TRBJ1-6; TRBD1 is a possible D gene (5 bases). The germline V gene encodes CDR1 SEHNR and CDR2 FQNEAQ (reference sequence). The CDR3 runs 14 residues. Trimming pared 1 base from V and 5 bases from J, leaving 6 bases between. This CDR3 reads CASSLGQNNSPLHF. CDR3 nucleotide sequence: TGTGCCAGCAGCTTAGGACAGAATAATTCACCCCTCCACTTT.

The CDR3 nucleotides read TGTGCCAGCAGCGTAGGAGGCTTTGGCACAGATACGCAGTATTTT. Encoded protein: CASSVGGFGTDTQYF. The chain combines TRBV9 with TRBJ2-3; D remains unclear. The CDR3 sequence is 15 residues long. Trimming took off 0 bases at V and 1 base at J, with 9 bases between the two ends. Germline V gives CDR1 SGDLS, CDR2 YYNGEE.

The chain is built from TRBV30 and TRBJ1-2, with 9 positions matching TRBD1. This CDR3 region has 12 residues. With V trimmed by 5 bases and J by 7 bases, 5 bases remained unmatched. The germline V gene encodes CDR1 GTSNPN and CDR2 SVGIG (reference sequence). CDR3 sequence: CAWLTGGSGYTF. The CDR3 DNA is TGTGCCTGGTTGACAGGGGGAAGTGGCTACACCTTC.

A remark on this clone: This could be a read error, since a much larger clone is one nucleotide away. The chain carries TRBV6-5 and TRBJ1-1; 9 positions match TRBD1. This CDR3 spans 13 amino acids. The trim removed 6 bases at V and 2 bases at J, leaving 1 base unmatched. Germline V gene data show CDR1 as MNHEY and CDR2 as SVGAGI. Here the CDR3 reads CASRQGANTEAFF. The CDR3 nucleotides are TGTGCCAGCAGACAGGGGGCTAACACTGAAGCTTTCTTT.

The gene calls are TRBV27 and TRBJ1-6; TRBD1 matches 7 bases. CDR1 and CDR2 from the germline V gene are MNHEY and SMNVEV (reference sequence). V trimming: 7 bases; J trimming: 6 bases; junction bases outside the gene matches: 9. This CDR3 has 15 residues. CDR3 in DNA: TGTGCCAGCACAACCCGACAGGGAATTAATTCACCCCTCCACTTT. It translates to CASTTRQGINSPLHF.

The sample holds a few counts of this clone. The J gene is TRBJ2-7, the V gene TRBV6-5; D perhaps matches TRBD2 (5 bases). Germline V gene sequence: CDR1 MNHEY, CDR2 SVGAGI. The CDR3 is 14 residues long. The ends were cut back, 2 bases at V and 5 bases at J, with 13 bases in the middle. In DNA, the CDR3 is TGTGCCAGCAGTTACCGGCGGGTAATCGACGAGCAGTACTTC. This translates into CASSYRRVIDEQYF.

The chain joins TRBV6-1 to TRBJ1-5, with D maybe TRBD1 (5 bases). The CDR3 totals 15 residues. Germline loops: CDR1 MNHNS, CDR2 SASEGT. V gave up 3 bases and J gave up 9 bases, with 18 bases separating them. Here the CDR3 DNA reads TGTGCCAGCAGTGAGCACAGGAGTTACTTGGGGCCCCAGCATTTT. The encoded protein is CASSEHRSYLGPQHF.

The chain combines TRBV7-2 with TRBJ2-7, with a weak D call TRBD1 (5 bases). Between the trimmed V and J ends, which lost 3 bases and 2 bases, there was a span of 8 bases. The CDR3 covers 13 residues. Germline V lookup: CDR1 SGHTA, CDR2 FQGNSA. The CDR3 coding sequence is TGTGCCAGCAGCTTTGGACACCCCTACGAGCAGTACTTC. This gives the protein CASSFGHPYEQYF.

The chain couples TRBV12-5 to TRBJ2-7; 9 bases agree with TRBD1. Germline CDR1 reads LGHNT; CDR2 reads FRNRAP. V lost 6 bases, J lost 5 bases, and 5 bases stayed unmatched. The CDR3 extends over 13 amino acids. The CDR3 DNA reads TGTGCTAGTGGCGGGACAGGGTGGCACGAGCAGTACTTC. Its protein is CASGGTGWHEQYF.

The V and J genes are TRBV19 and TRBJ1-4, with D uncertain. The germline V and J ends were trimmed by 6 bases and 0 bases, with 14 bases remaining between them. CDR1 is LNHDA and CDR2 is SQIVND in the germline V gene (reference sequence). The CDR3 spans 16 residues. CDR3 protein: CASSRKTGATNEKLFF. The CDR3 coding sequence is TGTGCCAGTAGCCGGAAGACTGGAGCAACTAATGAAAAACTGTTTTTT.